The rows below give T cell receptor beta chains drawn from one sample of a study of cytomegalovirus exposure and HLA in healthy donors. Some clones are missing from TCRdb's copy, which holds only in-frame ones; the method was immunoSEQ multiplex PCR. This repertoire shows fewer than 100,000 clones, around 76% found once; its top ten account for roughly 6.9%. The sample was PBMCs. The source of these receptors is a man between 40 and 49 years old in good health and CMV-seropositive. Both conserved end residues are part of each CDR3. The D gene is left open where the match is weak. Some rows mark clone size as missing; the rest say once, few, many or name a class of expanded clone.

D gene	clone size	V gene	J gene	CDR3 protein	CDR3 DNA
TRBD1	NA	TRBV7-2	TRBJ2-3	CASSYVTGGTDTQYF	TGTGCCAGCAGCTACGTGACAGGGGGCACAGATACGCAGTATTTT
NA	NA	TRBV25-1	TRBJ2-5	CASSSRMGRSETQYF	TGTGCCAGCAGTTCCCGAATGGGGCGATCGGAGACCCAGTACTTC
TRBD1	NA	TRBV29-1	TRBJ1-1	CSVVQGLGAFF	TGCAGCGTAGTACAGGGGCTAGGGGCTTTCTTT
NA	NA	TRBV27	TRBJ1-2	CASSSANGGYNGYTF	TGTGCCAGCAGTTCCGCAAATGGGGGCTACAATGGCTACACCTTC
NA	NA	TRBV5-1	TRBJ2-5	CASKEGSGETQYF	TGCGCCAGCAAGGAGGGTAGCGGAGAGACCCAGTACTTC
NA	once	TRBV10-2	TRBJ2-3	CASSQGTITDTQYF	TGCGCCAGCAGCCAAGGGACAATCACAGATACGCAGTATTTT
TRBD2	few	TRBV11-2	TRBJ2-1	CASSLVAGGGRNEQFF	TGTGCCAGCAGCTTGGTAGCGGGAGGCGGAAGAAATGAGCAGTTCTTC
NA	once	TRBV29-1	TRBJ2-2	CSVVSGFRSNTGELFF	TGCAGCGTTGTTTCCGGTTTTCGGAGCAACACCGGGGAGCTGTTTTTT
NA	NA	TRBV27	TRBJ2-3	CASTIGDPTDTQYF	TGTGCCAGCACCATAGGGGATCCCACAGATACGCAGTATTTT
NA	once	TRBV14	TRBJ1-1	CASSQVPGYTEAFF	TGTGCCAGCAGCCAAGTCCCAGGGTACACTGAAGCTTTCTTT
NA	NA	TRBV15	TRBJ2-7	CATPVWSRVYEQYF	TGTGCCACCCCTGTGTGGTCCCGGGTTTACGAGCAGTACTTC
NA	NA	TRBV27	TRBJ1-5	CASSLISLNQPQHF	TGTGCCAGCAGTTTAATCAGTCTCAATCAGCCCCAGCATTTT
NA	NA	TRBV11-2	TRBJ2-7	CASSTPRKYEQYF	TGTGCCAGCAGCACTCCTAGGAAATACGAGCAGTACTTC
NA	NA	TRBV5-4	TRBJ2-3	CASSLNYLDTQYF	TGTGCCAGCAGCTTAAACTATCTAGACACGCAGTATTTT
NA	NA	TRBV28	TRBJ2-6	CASSRSSGANVLTF	TGTGCCAGCAGTCGGAGCTCTGGGGCCAACGTCCTGACTTTC
NA	NA	TRBV10-2	TRBJ1-1	CASTGQLEVTEAFF	TGCGCCAGCACCGGACAGCTTGAAGTCACTGAAGCTTTCTTT